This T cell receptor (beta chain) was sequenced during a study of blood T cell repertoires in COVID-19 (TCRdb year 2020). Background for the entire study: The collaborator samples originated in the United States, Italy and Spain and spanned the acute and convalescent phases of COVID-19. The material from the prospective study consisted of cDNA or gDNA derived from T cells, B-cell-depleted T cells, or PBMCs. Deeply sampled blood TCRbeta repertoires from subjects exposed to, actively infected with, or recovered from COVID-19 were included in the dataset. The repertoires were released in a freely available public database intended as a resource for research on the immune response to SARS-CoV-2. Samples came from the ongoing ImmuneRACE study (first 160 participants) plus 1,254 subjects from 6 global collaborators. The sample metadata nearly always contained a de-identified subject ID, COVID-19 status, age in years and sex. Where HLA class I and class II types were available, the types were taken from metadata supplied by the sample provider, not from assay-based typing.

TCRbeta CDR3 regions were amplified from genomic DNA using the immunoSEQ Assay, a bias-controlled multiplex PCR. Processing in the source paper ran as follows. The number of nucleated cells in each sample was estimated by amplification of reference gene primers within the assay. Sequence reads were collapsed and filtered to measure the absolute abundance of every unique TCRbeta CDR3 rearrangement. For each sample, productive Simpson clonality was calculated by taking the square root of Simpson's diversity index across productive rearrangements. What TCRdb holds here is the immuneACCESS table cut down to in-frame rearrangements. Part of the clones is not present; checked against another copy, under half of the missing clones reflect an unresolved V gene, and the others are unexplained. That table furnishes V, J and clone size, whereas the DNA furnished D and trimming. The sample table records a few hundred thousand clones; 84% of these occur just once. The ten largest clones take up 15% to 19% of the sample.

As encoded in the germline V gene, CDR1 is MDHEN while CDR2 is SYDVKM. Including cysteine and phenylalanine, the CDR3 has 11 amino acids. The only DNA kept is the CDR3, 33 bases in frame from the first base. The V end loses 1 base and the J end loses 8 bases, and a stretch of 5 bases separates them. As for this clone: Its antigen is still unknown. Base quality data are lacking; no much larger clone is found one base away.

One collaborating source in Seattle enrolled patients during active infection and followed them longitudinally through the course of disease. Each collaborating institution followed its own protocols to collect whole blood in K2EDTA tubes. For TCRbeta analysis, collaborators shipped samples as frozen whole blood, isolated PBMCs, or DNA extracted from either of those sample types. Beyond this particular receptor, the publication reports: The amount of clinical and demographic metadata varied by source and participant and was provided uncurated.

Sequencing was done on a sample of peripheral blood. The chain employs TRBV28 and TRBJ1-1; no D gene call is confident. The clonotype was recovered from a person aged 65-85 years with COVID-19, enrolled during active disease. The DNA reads TGTGCCAGCAGTTTATTGAGCGAAGCTTTCTTT. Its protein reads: CASSLLSEAFF.